This T cell receptor beta chain was sequenced for a study of shared clonotypes between healthy human individuals. Broader study findings: Unshared clonotypes carried lower generation probabilities than those common to all four donors. Limitation of the genetic and exposure-history diversity represented came from the few donors.

Remarks on this clone: Its matching antigen is unknown.

Researchers ran the assay at a deep level. This table comes from immunoSEQ multiplex PCR, and its TCRdb copy is limited to in-frame clones, with some not included. The sample yields some 2,100,000 clones, more than 90% seen once. This CDR3 spans 15 amino acids. V lost 7 bases and J lost 4, with 17 bases in between. Germline-derived CDR1 and CDR2 are SGHTA and FQGNSA. The specimen sequenced was naive CD4+ T cells sorted from blood. Subset specified: CD45RA+ positively selected. The origin of this receptor is a man between 18 and 29 years old in good health. The V and J genes are TRBV7-2 and TRBJ2-1, with D perhaps matching TRBD1 or TRBD2 (5 bases each). The CDR3 nucleotides read TGTGCCAGCAAGCCGGGGCGGGTGCTATACAATGAGCAGTTCTTC. It codes for CASKPGRVLYNEQFF.